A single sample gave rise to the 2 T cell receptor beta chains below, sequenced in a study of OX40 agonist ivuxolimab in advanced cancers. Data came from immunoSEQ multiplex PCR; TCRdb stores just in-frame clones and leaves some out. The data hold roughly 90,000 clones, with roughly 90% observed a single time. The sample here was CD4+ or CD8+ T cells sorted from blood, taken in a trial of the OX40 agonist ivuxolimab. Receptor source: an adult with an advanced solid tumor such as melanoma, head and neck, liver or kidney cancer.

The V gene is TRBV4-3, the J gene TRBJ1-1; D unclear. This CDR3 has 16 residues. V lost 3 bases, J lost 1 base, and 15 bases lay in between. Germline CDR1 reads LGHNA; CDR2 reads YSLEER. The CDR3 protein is CASSQAIGRGNTEAFF. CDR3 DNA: TGCGCCAGCAGCCAGGCAATAGGCCGAGGGAACACTGAAGCTTTCTTT.

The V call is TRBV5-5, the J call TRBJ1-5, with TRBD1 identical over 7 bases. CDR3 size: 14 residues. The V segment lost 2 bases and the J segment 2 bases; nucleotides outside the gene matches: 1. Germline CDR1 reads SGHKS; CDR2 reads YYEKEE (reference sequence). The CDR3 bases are TGTGCCAGCAGCTTAGACAGGGGCAATCAGCCCCAGCATTTT. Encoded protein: CASSLDRGNQPQHF.